This T cell receptor beta chain originates from a study of control samples from healthy donors and cancer patients. Only one count was recorded for this clone. Germline V gives CDR1 MNHEY, CDR2 SMNVEV (reference sequence). V was pared by 6 bases and J by 4 bases, with 18 bases between. CDR3 size: 15 residues. The table came from immunoSEQ multiplex PCR; TCRdb's copy has only in-frame clones and leaves some out. The data show approximately 100,000 clones, with around 89% seen just once and roughly 7.7% held by the top ten. V is TRBV27 and J is TRBJ1-2; the D gene is possibly TRBD1 (6 bases). The receptor was derived from a man aged 25-40 years in good health. Input material: blood. CDR3 in amino acids: CASSGGPGQVYGYTF. CDR3 DNA sequence: TGTGCCAGCAGCGGGGGTCCGGGACAAGTCTATGGCTACACCTTC.